This TCR beta chain stems from a study of blood T cell repertoires in COVID-19. Study-level information: Both acute and convalescent COVID-19 samples were obtained from the United States, Italy and Spain. In each case, the material was cDNA or gDNA derived from T cells, B-cell-depleted T cells, or PBMCs.

Original handling: Nucleated cell number was recorded as an estimate derived from reference gene primer amplification. The assay was immunoSEQ multiplex PCR, and TCRdb's table has in-frame clones only and misses some. V, J and clone size are those of that table, while D and trimming were read from the DNA. The sample contains roughly 170,000 clones, just under 90% of which appear only once. Seattle's cohort entered during active infection and was followed longitudinally. V lost 2 bases to trimming and J lost 3 bases, with 15 bases between them. CDR1 is SGHNT and CDR2 is YYREEE in the germline V gene (reference sequence). CDR3 size: 16 residues.

Material: peripheral blood. This clonotype was sampled from a woman in her 70s with COVID-19, enrolled during active disease. V is TRBV5-4 and J is TRBJ2-1, with D possibly being TRBD2 (6 bases). The CDR3 DNA sequence: TGTGCCAGCAGCTTCGGGATTAGCGGAAGCTACAATGAGCAGTTCTTC. Its protein is CASSFGISGSYNEQFF.